Only one count was recorded for the clone carrying this TCR beta chain. The antigen remains undetermined. The treatment is: roughly 19 received Ad26.COV2.S at low or high dose, single or two shots; roughly five received placebo; per-sample allocation not given. After the first vaccine or placebo injection, samples were drawn on day 63. Produced via immunoSEQ multiplex PCR; TCRdb's table is partial and in-frame only. The sample consists of roughly 700,000 clones, roughly nine tenths of them appearing once. The record originates from a study of Ad26.COV2.S vaccination and SARS-CoV-2 variants. The study's findings and limits: Spike-specific TCR breadth ran higher among vaccine recipients than placebo recipients. Quantification of TCR breadth and depth may have yielded underestimates of total T cell responses.

Germline CDR1 LNHDA, CDR2 SQIVND (reference sequence). V lost 5 bases, J lost 5 bases, and 9 bases stayed unmatched. The CDR3 sequence is 14 residues long. The sample in question was peripheral blood, obtained in a trial of Ad26.COV2.S vaccine versus placebo. The chain combines TRBV19 with TRBJ2-7, with TRBD1 matching 7 bases. The receptor comes from a person aged 18-65 years who received the Ad26.COV2.S COVID-19 vaccine or a placebo. In nucleotides, the CDR3 is TGTGCCAGTAGTGCCAGGGGGTTAATCCACGAGCAGTACTTC. As protein: CASSARGLIHEQYF.